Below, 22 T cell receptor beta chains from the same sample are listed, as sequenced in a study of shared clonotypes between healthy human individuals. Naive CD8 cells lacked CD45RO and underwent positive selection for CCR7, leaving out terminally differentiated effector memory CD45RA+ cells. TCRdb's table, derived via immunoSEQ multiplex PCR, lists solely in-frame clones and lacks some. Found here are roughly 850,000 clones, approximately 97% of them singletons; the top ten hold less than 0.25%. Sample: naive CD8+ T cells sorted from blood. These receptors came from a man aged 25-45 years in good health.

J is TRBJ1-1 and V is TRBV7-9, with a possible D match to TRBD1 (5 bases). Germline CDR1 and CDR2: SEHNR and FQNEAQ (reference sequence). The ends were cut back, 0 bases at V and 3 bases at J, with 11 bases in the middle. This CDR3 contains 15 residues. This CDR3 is CASSLAGRRDTEAFF. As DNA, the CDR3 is TGTGCCAGCAGCTTAGCGGGCCGCAGGGACACTGAAGCTTTCTTT.

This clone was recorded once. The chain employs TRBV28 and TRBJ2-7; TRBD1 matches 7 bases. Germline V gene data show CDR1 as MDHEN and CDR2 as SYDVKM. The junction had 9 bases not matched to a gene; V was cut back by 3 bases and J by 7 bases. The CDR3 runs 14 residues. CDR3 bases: TGTGCCAGCAGTTTTACAGGGGAGATTGGGGAGCAGTACTTC. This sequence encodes CASSFTGEIGEQYF.

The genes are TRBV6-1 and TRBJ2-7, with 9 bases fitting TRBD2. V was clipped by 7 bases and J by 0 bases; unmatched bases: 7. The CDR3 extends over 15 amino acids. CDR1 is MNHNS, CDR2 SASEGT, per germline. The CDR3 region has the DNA TGTGCCAGCACTACGGGACTAGCTAGCTCCTACGAGCAGTACTTC. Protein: CASTTGLASSYEQYF.

The CDR3 loop reads CSVLYGSYNEQFF. The CDR3 DNA sequence: TGCAGCGTTCTTTACGGCTCCTACAATGAGCAGTTCTTC. This rearrangement joins TRBV29-1 to TRBJ2-1, with no clear D. The germline CDR1 and CDR2 sequences are SQVTM and ANQGSEA. This CDR3 has 13 amino acids. Trimming removed 5 bases from V and 0 bases from J, with 8 bases in between.

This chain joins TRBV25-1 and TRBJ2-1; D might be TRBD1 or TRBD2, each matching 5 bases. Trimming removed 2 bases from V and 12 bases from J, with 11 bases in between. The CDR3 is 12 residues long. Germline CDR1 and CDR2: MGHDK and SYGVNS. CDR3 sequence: CASSEVSGRQFF. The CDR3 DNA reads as TGTGCCAGCAGTGAAGTTTCAGGGAGGCAGTTCTTC.

The CDR3 sequence: CASSPVPYNEQFF. The CDR3 DNA reads TGTGCCAGCAGCCCCGTGCCCTACAATGAGCAGTTCTTC. This chain uses TRBV7-2 with TRBJ2-1; no clear D. V shed 5 bases and J shed 2 bases, with 7 bases lying between them. The CDR3 length is 13 residues. The germline V gene has CDR1 SGHTA and CDR2 FQGNSA. Variable domain in full (rest from reference TRBV7-2 and TRBJ2-1): GAGVSQSPSNKVTEKGKDVELRCDPISGHTALYWYRQSLGQGLEFLIYFQGNSAPDKSGLPSDRFSAERTGGSVSTLTIQRTQQEDSAVYLCASSPVPYNEQFFGPGTRLTVL.

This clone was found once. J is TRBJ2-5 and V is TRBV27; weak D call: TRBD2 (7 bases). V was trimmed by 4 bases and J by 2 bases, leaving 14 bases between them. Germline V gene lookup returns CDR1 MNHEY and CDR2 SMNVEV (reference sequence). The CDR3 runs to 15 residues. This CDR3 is CASSWGGRRQETQYF. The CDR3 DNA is TGTGCCAGCAGTTGGGGGGGGCGTCGGCAAGAGACCCAGTACTTC.

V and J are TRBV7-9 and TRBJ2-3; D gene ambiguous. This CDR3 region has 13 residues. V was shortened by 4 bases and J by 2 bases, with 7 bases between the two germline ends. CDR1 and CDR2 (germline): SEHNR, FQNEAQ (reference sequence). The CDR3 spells CASSSELTDTQYF. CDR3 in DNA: TGTGCCAGCAGCTCGGAACTCACAGATACGCAGTATTTT.

Here the CDR3 reads CATLSGEQFF. In DNA form, the CDR3 reads TGTGCCACCCTATCCGGTGAGCAGTTCTTC. This sequence joins TRBV2 and TRBJ2-1; D is unresolved. Germline V gives CDR1 SNHLY, CDR2 FYNNEI. The CDR3 covers 10 residues. V dropped 10 bases and J dropped 9 bases, with 10 bases sitting between them. The whole variable domain, filled in from reference TRBV2 and TRBJ2-1, reads EPEVTQTPSHQVTQMGQEVILRCVPISNHLYFYWYRQILGQKVEFLVSFYNNEISEKSEIFDDQFSVERPDGSNFTLKIRSTKLEDSAMYFCATLSGEQFFGPGTRLTVL.

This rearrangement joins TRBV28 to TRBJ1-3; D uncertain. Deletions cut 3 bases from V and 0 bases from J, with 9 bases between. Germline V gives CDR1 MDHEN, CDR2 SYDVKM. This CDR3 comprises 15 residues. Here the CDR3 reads CASSFPGSSGNTIYF. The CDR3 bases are TGTGCCAGCAGTTTCCCCGGAAGCTCTGGAAACACCATATATTTT.

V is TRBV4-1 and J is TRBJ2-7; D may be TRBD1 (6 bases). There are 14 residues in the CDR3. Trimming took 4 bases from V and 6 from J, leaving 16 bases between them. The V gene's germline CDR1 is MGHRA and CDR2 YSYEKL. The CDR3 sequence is CASSRSTGTSEQYF. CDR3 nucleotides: TGCGCCAGCAGCCGGTCAACCGGGACAAGCGAGCAGTACTTC.

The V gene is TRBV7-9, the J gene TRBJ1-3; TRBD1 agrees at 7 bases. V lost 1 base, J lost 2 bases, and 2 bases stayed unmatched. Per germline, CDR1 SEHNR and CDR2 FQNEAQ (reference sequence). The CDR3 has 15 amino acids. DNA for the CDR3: TGTGCCAGCAGCTTAGACACAGGGGCTGGAAACACCATATATTTT. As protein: CASSLDTGAGNTIYF.

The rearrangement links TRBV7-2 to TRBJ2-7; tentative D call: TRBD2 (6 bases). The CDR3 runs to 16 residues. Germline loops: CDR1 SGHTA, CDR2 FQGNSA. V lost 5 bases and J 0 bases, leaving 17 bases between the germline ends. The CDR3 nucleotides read TGTGCCAGCAGCCTCCTCCGGGACTCTAGCTCCTACGAGCAGTACTTC. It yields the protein CASSLLRDSSSYEQYF.

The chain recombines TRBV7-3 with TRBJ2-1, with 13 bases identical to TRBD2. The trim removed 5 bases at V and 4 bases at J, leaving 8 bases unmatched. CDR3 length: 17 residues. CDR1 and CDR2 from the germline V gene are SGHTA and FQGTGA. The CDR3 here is CASSPPPGLAGYNEQFF. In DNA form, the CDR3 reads TGTGCCAGCAGCCCCCCCCCGGGACTAGCGGGATACAATGAGCAGTTCTTC.

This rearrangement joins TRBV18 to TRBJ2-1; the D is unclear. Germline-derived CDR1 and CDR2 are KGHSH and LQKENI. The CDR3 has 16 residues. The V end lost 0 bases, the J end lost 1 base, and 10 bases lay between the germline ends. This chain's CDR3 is CASSPPLVGSYNEQFF. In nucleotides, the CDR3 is TGTGCCAGCTCACCACCGCTGGTCGGTTCCTACAATGAGCAGTTCTTC.

CDR3 region: CASSYSKTGEQFF. The CDR3 coding sequence is TGTGCCAGCAGTTACTCGAAAACCGGTGAGCAGTTCTTC. The rearrangement joins TRBV6-5 to TRBJ2-1; D gene unclear. Germline V gives CDR1 MNHEY, CDR2 SVGAGI. There are 13 residues in the CDR3. Trimming cost V 0 bases and J 9 bases, with 9 bases left between them.

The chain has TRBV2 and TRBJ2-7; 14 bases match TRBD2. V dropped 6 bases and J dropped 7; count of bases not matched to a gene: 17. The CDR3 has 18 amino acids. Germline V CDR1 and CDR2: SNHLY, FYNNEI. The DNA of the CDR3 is TGTGCCAGCAGGAACCAGGTAGGACTAGCGGGAGGCACCCGAGAGCAGTACTTC. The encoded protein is CASRNQVGLAGGTREQYF.

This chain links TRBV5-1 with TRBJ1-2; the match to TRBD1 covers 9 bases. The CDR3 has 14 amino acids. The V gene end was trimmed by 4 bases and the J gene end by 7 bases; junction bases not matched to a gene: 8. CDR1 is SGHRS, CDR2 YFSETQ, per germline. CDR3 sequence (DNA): TGCGCCAGCAGCGCAACACAGGGGGCGTTTGGCTACACCTTC. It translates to CASSATQGAFGYTF. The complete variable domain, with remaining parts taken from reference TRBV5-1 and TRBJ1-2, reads KAGVTQTPRYLIKTRGQQVTLSCSPISGHRSVSWYQQTPGQGLQFLFEYFSETQRNKGNFPGRFSGRQFSNSRSEMNVSTLELGDSALYLCASSATQGAFGYTFGSGTRLTVV.

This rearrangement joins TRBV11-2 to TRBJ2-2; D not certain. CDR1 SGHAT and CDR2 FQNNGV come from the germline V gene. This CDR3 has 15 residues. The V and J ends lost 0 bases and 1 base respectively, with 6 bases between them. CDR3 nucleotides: TGTGCCAGCAGCTTAGAGGCCGGGAACACCGGGGAGCTGTTTTTT. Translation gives CASSLEAGNTGELFF.

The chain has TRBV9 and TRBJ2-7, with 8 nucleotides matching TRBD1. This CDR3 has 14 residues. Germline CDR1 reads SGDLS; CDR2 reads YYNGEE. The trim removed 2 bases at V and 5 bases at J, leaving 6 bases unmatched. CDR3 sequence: CASSVGQGIDEQYF. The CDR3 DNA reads TGTGCCAGCAGCGTTGGACAGGGAATCGACGAGCAGTACTTC.

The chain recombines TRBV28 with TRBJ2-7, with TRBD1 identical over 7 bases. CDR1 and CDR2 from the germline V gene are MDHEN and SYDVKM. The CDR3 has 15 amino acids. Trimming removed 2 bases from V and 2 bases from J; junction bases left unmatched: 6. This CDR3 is CASSLSTGTAYEQYF. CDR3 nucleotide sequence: TGTGCCAGCAGTTTAAGCACCGGGACAGCCTACGAGCAGTACTTC. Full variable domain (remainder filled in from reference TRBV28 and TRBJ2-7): DVKVTQSSRYLVKRTGEKVFLECVQDMDHENMFWYRQDPGLGLRLIYFSYDVKMKEKGDIPEGYSVSREKKERFSLILESASTNQTSMYLCASSLSTGTAYEQYFGPGTRLTVT.

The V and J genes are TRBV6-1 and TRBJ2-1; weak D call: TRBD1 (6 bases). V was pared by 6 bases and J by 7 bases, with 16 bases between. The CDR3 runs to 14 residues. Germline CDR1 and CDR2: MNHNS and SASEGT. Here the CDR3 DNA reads TGTGCCAGCAGGGGGGCCCTCTCTCGGAATGAGCAGTTCTTC. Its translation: CASRGALSRNEQFF.